What follows describes a single TCR beta chain. As yet, its antigen is unknown. Each case's diagnosis was confirmed by two pathologists on H&E. This sample is part of a study of immune evolution from preneoplasia to lung adenocarcinoma. Regarding the study as a whole: T cell clonality was higher in KRAS-mutant than EGFR-mutant or wild-type nodules. Later-stage lesions appeared to have more T cells, more diversity, less clonality.

Data came from immunoSEQ multiplex PCR; TCRdb stores just in-frame clones and leaves some out. This repertoire shows thousands of clones, roughly 88% found once; its top ten account for 2% to 2.5%. Trimming stripped 4 bases from V and 5 bases from J, with 9 bases between. Germline V CDR1 and CDR2: SEHNR, FQNEAQ (reference sequence). The CDR3 length is 12 residues. The rearrangement links TRBV7-9 to TRBJ2-7; perhaps TRBD2 as D (6 bases). This receptor was identified in a person aged 65 to 85 with lung adenocarcinoma. The specimen sequenced was FFPE atypical adenomatous hyperplasia tissue from the lung. Described subset: atypical adenomatous hyperplasia (AAH), lung preneoplasia. The CDR3 DNA follows: TGTGCCAGCAGCTCGGGGGTAGACGAGCAGTACTTC. Its translation is CASSSGVDEQYF.